This T cell receptor beta chain appears in the sequencing data of a study of ipilimumab plus nivolumab after autologous stem cell transplantation. For the study at large: Typical patient got four to six ipilimumab doses and about eight nivolumab doses (median).

Overall study results and limits: The authors say TCR, Treg and microbiome findings warrant further study.

Produced via immunoSEQ multiplex PCR; TCRdb's table is partial and in-frame only. The data hold approximately 9,800 clones, with nearly 80% observed a single time. Worth noting for this clone: The antigen remains unidentified.

Starting 14 to 28 days after autologous transplant, ipilimumab 1 mg/kg was given. Patients received nivolumab 3 mg/kg at weeks 1, 4, 7, 10, then fortnightly to week 26. Trimming stripped 2 bases from V and 3 bases from J, with 11 bases between. This CDR3 contains 15 residues. CDR1 and CDR2 (germline): SGHTA, FQGNSA. V gene TRBV7-2 combines with J gene TRBJ1-5; D ambiguous. This clonotype was obtained from a male donor with diffuse large B-cell lymphoma. Sample: PBMCs, taken in a trial of ipilimumab plus nivolumab as post-transplant consolidation. The CDR3 protein is CASSLFAGPNQPQHF. In DNA, the CDR3 is TGTGCCAGCAGCTTATTCGCCGGACCCAATCAGCCCCAGCATTTT.